The 20 T cell receptor beta chains below come from one sample, sequenced in a study of T cell responses to AZD1222 COVID-19 vaccine. Data came from immunoSEQ multiplex PCR; TCRdb stores just in-frame clones and leaves some out. Found here are under 130,000 clones, nearly 90% of them singletons; the top ten hold 40% to 55%. Sequenced here: peripheral blood, sampled 28 days after the second AZD1222 dose. Source of these receptors: an adult who received the AZD1222 COVID-19 vaccine.

The chain is built from TRBV23-1 and TRBJ1-3, with D uncertain. TRBV23-1 is recorded as an ORF, its role being uncertain. CDR3 length equals 16 residues. V was shortened by 4 bases and J by 2 bases, with 15 bases between the two germline ends. DNA for the CDR3: TGCGCCAGCAGTCTGGGGTTACGGGCAGCTGGAAACACCATATATTTT. Amino acid sequence: CASSLGLRAAGNTIYF.

CDR3 amino acids: CASSIKVGGTYNEQFF. DNA of the CDR3: TGTGCCAGTAGTATTAAAGTAGGGGGTACCTACAATGAGCAGTTCTTC. The chain recombines TRBV19 with TRBJ2-1; possibly TRBD1 for D (6 bases). V was clipped by 3 bases and J by 2 bases, with 14 bases between them. The CDR3 contains 16 residues. CDR1 is LNHDA, CDR2 SQIVND, per germline (reference sequence). Based on the CDR3 plus reference TRBV19 and TRBJ2-1, the full variable domain is DGGITQSPKYLFRKEGQNVTLSCEQNLNHDAMYWYRQDPGQGLRLIYYSQIVNDFQKGDIAEGYSVSREKKESFPLTVTSAQKNPTAFYLCASSIKVGGTYNEQFFGPGTRLTVL.

The chain links TRBV11-2 to TRBJ2-7, with 7 bases that match TRBD2. V shed 4 bases and J 6 bases; nucleotides not matched to a gene: 9. CDR1 and CDR2 from the germline V gene are SGHAT and FQNNGV. The CDR3 covers 14 residues. The CDR3 sequence: CASSYLGRGLEQYF. CDR3 in DNA: TGTGCCAGCAGCTACCTGGGGAGGGGTCTCGAGCAGTACTTC.

This clone was recorded only once. The chain carries TRBV3-1 (or the pseudogene TRBV3-2) and TRBJ2-2; 15 nucleotides match TRBD2. CDR3 size: 16 residues. Germline CDR1 reads LGHDT; CDR2 reads YNNKEL (reference sequence). V lost 3 bases, J lost 5 bases, and 1 base stayed unmatched. The DNA of the CDR3 is TGTGCCAGCAGCCATGGGACTAGCGGGAGGACCGGGGAGCTGTTTTTT. Encoded protein: CASSHGTSGRTGELFF.

The V and J genes are TRBV11-2 and TRBJ2-3; the D is unclear. V dropped 5 bases and J dropped 5 bases, with 11 bases sitting between them. This CDR3 has 13 residues. Germline-derived CDR1 and CDR2 are SGHAT and FQNNGV. CDR3 region: CASSGPTRDTQYF. The CDR3 DNA follows: TGTGCCAGCAGCGGCCCTACAAGAGATACGCAGTATTTT.

This chain links TRBV18 with TRBJ2-7; 12 bases are shared with TRBD2. Germline V lookup: CDR1 KGHSH, CDR2 LQKENI. V lost 6 bases, J lost 2 bases, and 11 bases stayed unmatched. CDR3 length: 17 amino acids. CDR3 DNA sequence: TGTGCCAGCTCCCGAAGGACTAGCGGGGCACAGCCCTACGAGCAGTACTTC. Translation gives CASSRRTSGAQPYEQYF. Using reference TRBV18 and TRBJ2-7 for the parts outside the CDR3, the full variable domain is NAGVMQNPRHLVRRRGQEARLRCSPMKGHSHVYWYRQLPEEGLKFMVYLQKENIIDESGMPKERFSAEFPKEGPSILRIQQVVRGDSAAYFCASSRRTSGAQPYEQYFGPGTRLTVT.

In the case of this clone: Within the sample, other DNA sequences also encode this same CDR3. V is TRBV28 and J is TRBJ1-2; D unresolved. Trimming removed 6 bases from V and 0 bases from J, with 2 bases in between. The CDR3 is made up of 11 amino acids. Germline V gene sequence: CDR1 MDHEN, CDR2 SYDVKM. DNA of the CDR3: TGTGCCAGCAGCCCTAACTATGGCTACACCTTC. Its translation: CASSPNYGYTF.

This rearrangement joins TRBV27 to TRBJ1-2; 8 bases are a match to TRBD1. This CDR3 contains 12 residues. CDR1 and CDR2 from the germline V gene are MNHEY and SMNVEV (reference sequence). The J segment lost 7 bases and the V segment lost 4 bases, leaving 2 bases of the junction unmatched. This chain's CDR3 is CASSSGGRGYTF. In DNA, the CDR3 is TGTGCCAGCAGTTCAGGGGGCCGTGGCTACACCTTC.

The genes are TRBV19 and TRBJ2-7; TRBD2 matches 8 bases. Germline V gene lookup returns CDR1 LNHDA and CDR2 SQIVND (reference sequence). The CDR3 totals 14 residues. V was pared by 5 bases and J by 5 bases, with 8 bases of the junction left unmatched. CDR3 protein: CASSGPGGFNEQYF. The CDR3 DNA is TGTGCCAGTAGTGGCCCGGGAGGGTTCAACGAGCAGTACTTC.

The V call is TRBV28, the J call TRBJ1-2; weak D call: TRBD1 (6 bases). Trimming removed 6 bases from V and 0 bases from J, with 17 bases in between. The CDR3 is 16 amino acids. Germline CDR1 reads MDHEN; CDR2 reads SYDVKM. CDR3 nucleotides: TGTGCCAGCAGCTACGAGAGCGGGGGCGCTAACTATGGCTACACCTTC. Protein: CASSYESGGANYGYTF.

This chain links TRBV5-6 with TRBJ1-1; no clear D. Germline loops: CDR1 SGHDT, CDR2 YYEEEE. This CDR3 is built from 15 residues. The germline V and J ends were trimmed by 4 bases and 6 bases, with 19 bases remaining between them. The CDR3 DNA reads as TGTGCCAGCAGCCCGCTCGAGCGGGGAACGGCTGAAGCTTTCTTT. Translation gives CASSPLERGTAEAFF.

J is TRBJ2-7 and V is TRBV18, with 15 bases matching TRBD2. The germline V gene has CDR1 KGHSH and CDR2 LQKENI. J lost 3 bases, V lost 1 base, and 7 bases had no gene match. The CDR3 is 18 residues long. CDR3 coding DNA: TGTGCCAGCTCACCACTGGGGGGACTAGCGGGAGGTCTCTACGAGCAGTACTTC. Its protein product is CASSPLGGLAGGLYEQYF.

The V gene is TRBV7-9, the J gene TRBJ1-2, with D uncertain. From germline, CDR1 is SEHNR and CDR2 FQNEAQ (reference sequence). This CDR3 comprises 12 residues. The V end lost 1 base, the J end lost 10 bases, and 10 bases lay between the germline ends. The CDR3 region has the DNA TGTGCCAGCAGCTTAGTAGGCAGAGCCTACACCTTC. Translation gives CASSLVGRAYTF.

This clone appeared a few times. The CDR3 spells CASSTASGRVEQYF. The CDR3 DNA follows: TGTGCCAGCAGCACCGCTAGCGGGAGAGTCGAGCAGTACTTC. The chain uses TRBV5-4 and TRBJ2-7, with 10 bases matching TRBD2. The CDR3 runs to 14 residues. V dropped 4 bases and J dropped 6; count of bases not matched to a gene: 7. The germline gives CDR1 SGHNT, CDR2 YYREEE (reference sequence).

This sequence joins TRBV5-4 and TRBJ1-4, with a tentative D call TRBD1 (6 bases). CDR1 SGHNT and CDR2 YYREEE come from the germline V gene (reference sequence). The length of the CDR3 is 16 residues. V was shortened by 4 bases and J by 0 bases, with 13 bases between the two germline ends. The CDR3 is CASSLTGQTTNEKLFF. CDR3 coding DNA: TGTGCCAGCAGCCTTACCGGACAGACAACTAATGAAAAACTGTTTTTT.

The J gene is TRBJ2-7, the V gene TRBV6-1, with D perhaps assigned TRBD1 or TRBD2 (6 bases each). CDR3 length: 15 residues. V was clipped by 2 bases and J by 5 bases, with 16 bases between them. Germline CDR1 is MNHNS and CDR2 is SASEGT. The CDR3 sequence is CASSENPVEGDEQYF. DNA for the CDR3: TGTGCCAGCAGTGAAAATCCAGTGGAGGGGGACGAGCAGTACTTC.

The rearrangement links TRBV28 to TRBJ2-7; 11 bases are shared with TRBD2. CDR1 and CDR2 from the germline V gene are MDHEN and SYDVKM. V shed 8 bases and J 2 bases; nucleotides not matched to a gene: 14. The CDR3 has 17 amino acids. Here the CDR3 DNA reads TGTGCCAGCGAAGACTACGGACTAGCGGGTGGAACCTACGAGCAGTACTTC. Its protein product is CASEDYGLAGGTYEQYF.

This clone was seen a single time. The chain recombines TRBV30 with TRBJ1-1, with D maybe TRBD1 (5 bases). The germline gives CDR1 GTSNPN, CDR2 SVGIG (reference sequence). CDR3 length: 14 amino acids. The germline V and J ends were trimmed by 3 bases and 1 base, with 12 bases remaining between them. CDR3 bases: TGTGCCTGGAGACTACACGGGACGAACACTGAAGCTTTCTTT. It specifies CAWRLHGTNTEAFF.

The chain joins TRBV6-6 to TRBJ2-7, with 8 bases identical to TRBD1. This CDR3 has 15 residues. Germline values: CDR1 MNHNY, CDR2 SVGAGI (reference sequence). The junction had 9 bases not matched to a gene; V was cut back by 6 bases and J by 2 bases. The CDR3 reads CASRSATGATYEQYF. CDR3 coding DNA: TGTGCCAGCAGATCCGCGACAGGGGCAACCTACGAGCAGTACTTC.

This clone appeared once. This chain joins TRBV4-2 and TRBJ1-1; a weak D match, TRBD1 (5 bases). The CDR3 consists of 15 residues. Trimming left V 1 base short and J 4 bases short, with 13 bases between. Germline V gene lookup returns CDR1 LGHNA and CDR2 YNFKEQ. CDR3 in amino acids: CASSQGPGEATEAFF. Written as DNA, the CDR3 is TGTGCCAGCAGCCAAGGTCCGGGGGAGGCCACTGAAGCTTTCTTT.